The 9 T cell receptor beta chains below come from one sample, sequenced in a study of blood T cells in healthy people across ages. The use of a sample-barcoded 5' primer and a J-beta primer mix characterized a second PCR of about 6 to 11 cycles. TCRdb passed the 5' RACE reads through MiXCR, listing each CDR3 protein once. This table holds over 1.5 million distinct CDR3 sequences, 40% to 55% found once. The sequenced material came from blood. The receptors derive from a woman aged 40 to 50 in good health.

V gene TRBV20-1 combines with J gene TRBJ2-5, with TRBD2 as a possible D gene (6 bases). This CDR3 region has 14 residues. Trimming shortened V by 6 bases and J by 11 bases, and 25 bases separated the two germline ends. Germline loops: CDR1 DFQATT, CDR2 SNEGSKA (reference sequence). The DNA of the CDR3 is TGCAGTGCCCGGGACTTTAGGAGGGTTGATGAGCAGTACTTC. Its translation is CSARDFRRVDEQYF.

CDR3 loop: CASSLVFGGPYDEQFF. The CDR3 nucleotides read TGTGCCAGCAGCTTAGTATTCGGGGGGCCGTACGATGAGCAGTTCTTC. The chain recombines TRBV7-2 with TRBJ2-1, with D perhaps matching TRBD2 (7 bases). The CDR3 consists of 16 residues. The V gene's germline CDR1 is SGHTA and CDR2 FQGNSA. V was shortened by 1 base and J by 8 bases, with 18 bases between the two germline ends.

CDR3: CASSVSRDRNNSPLHF. As DNA, the CDR3 is TGTGCCAGCAGCGTGAGCCGGGACCGGAATAATTCACCCCTCCACTTT. This sequence joins TRBV9 and TRBJ1-6, with D perhaps matching TRBD1 (5 bases). CDR1 is SGDLS and CDR2 is YYNGEE in the germline V gene. This CDR3 has 16 amino acids. Between the trimmed V and J ends, which lost 2 bases and 5 bases, there was a span of 14 bases.

The rearrangement joins TRBV11-1 to TRBJ2-6, with TRBD2 matching over 12 bases. The CDR3 sequence is 16 residues long. CDR1 is SGHAT and CDR2 is FQDESV in the germline V gene (reference sequence). V dropped 5 bases and J dropped 2; count of bases not matched to a gene: 1. The DNA of the CDR3 is TGTGCCAGCAGCAGGACTAGCGGGGCTGGGGCCAACGTCCTGACTTTC. It translates to CASSRTSGAGANVLTF.

V usage is TRBV6-5 and J usage is TRBJ1-6, with a weak D call TRBD1 (6 bases). V lost 1 base to trimming and J lost 0 bases, with 10 bases between them. The CDR3 totals 17 residues. Germline V gene lookup returns CDR1 MNHEY and CDR2 SVGAGI. CDR3 nucleotides: TGTGCCAGCAGTTACTGGGACACGGGCTCCTATAATTCACCCCTCCACTTT. This encodes CASSYWDTGSYNSPLHF.

The gene calls are TRBV9 and TRBJ1-5; a possible D gene is TRBD1 (6 bases). CDR1 is SGDLS, CDR2 YYNGEE, per germline. The CDR3 totals 16 residues. V was pared by 4 bases and J by 5 bases, with 19 bases between. DNA of the CDR3: TGTGCCAGCAGCCCAGGGGACACCGGAGTGGATCAGCCCCAGCATTTT. Translation: CASSPGDTGVDQPQHF.

The V and J genes are TRBV7-9 and TRBJ2-7; no definite D call. The J call is doubtful: the DNA matches TRBJ2-5 better. The CDR3 loop spans 13 amino acids. The V gene's germline CDR1 is SEHNR and CDR2 FQNEAQ (reference sequence). This CDR3 is CASSLGGYGTQYF. CDR3 DNA sequence: TGTGCCAGCAGCTTAGGAGGATACGGGACCCAGTACTTC.

V gene TRBV9 combines with J gene TRBJ1-1; D possibly corresponds to TRBD1 (5 bases). Germline loops: CDR1 SGDLS, CDR2 YYNGEE. V lost 7 bases and J lost 0, with 13 bases in between. CDR3 length equals 14 residues. CDR3 in DNA: TGTGCCAGCGGGCGGGACCAAATGAACACTGAAGCTTTCTTT. This sequence encodes CASGRDQMNTEAFF.

The J gene is TRBJ2-5, the V gene TRBV7-2; tentative D call: TRBD1 (6 bases). Trimming cost V 1 base and J 2 bases, with 11 bases left between them. Looked up from germline, CDR1 is SGHTA and CDR2 is FQGNSA. The CDR3 runs 15 residues. The CDR3 DNA sequence: TGTGCCAGCAGCTTAGGTGGACAGCCTCAAGAGACCCAGTACTTC. Residues: CASSLGGQPQETQYF.